This is a list of T cell receptor beta chains from one sample in a study of blood T cell repertoires in COVID-19. Profiling relied on immunoSEQ multiplex PCR, and the TCRdb table lists in-frame clones only, not all of them. In the table there are about 140,000 clones, roughly 80% of which are singletons. The sample comprised peripheral blood. The source is a human donor in a cohort sampled during active COVID-19. The CDR3 runs from the conserved cysteine through the conserved F or W. Fields, in order: CDR3 protein, CDR3 DNA, clone size, J gene, V gene, D gene. The D gene is left open where the match is weak. Clone size is stated in some rows and not others, as once, few, many or a class when expanded.

CDR3aa: CAWSAGYSIYF
CDR3nt: TGTGCCTGGAGCGCGGGGTACTCCATATATTTT
abundance: NA
j_gene: TRBJ1-3
v_gene: TRBV30
d_gene: NA

CDR3aa: CASSLGGGNNEKLFF
CDR3nt: TGTGCCAGCAGCTTAGGAGGGGGCAATAATGAAAAACTGTTTTTT
abundance: NA
j_gene: TRBJ1-4
v_gene: TRBV7-2
d_gene: TRBD1

CDR3aa: CASSLQGVDYEQYF
CDR3nt: TGTGCCAGCAGCTTGCAGGGGGTGGACTACGAGCAGTACTTC
abundance: once
j_gene: TRBJ2-7
v_gene: TRBV5-4
d_gene: TRBD1

CDR3aa: CVREKLFF
CDR3nt: TGTGTCCGTGAAAAACTGTTTTTT
abundance: NA
j_gene: TRBJ1-4
v_gene: TRBV29-1
d_gene: NA

CDR3aa: CASSLGTGLPSTDTQYF
CDR3nt: TGTGCCAGCAGCTTAGGAACCGGGTTACCCAGCACAGATACGCAGTATTTT
abundance: NA
j_gene: TRBJ2-3
v_gene: TRBV11-2
d_gene: NA

CDR3aa: CASSHLRDTSTDTQYF
CDR3nt: TGTGCCAGCAGCCATCTCAGGGACACTAGCACAGATACGCAGTATTTT
abundance: NA
j_gene: TRBJ2-3
v_gene: TRBV7-2
d_gene: NA

CDR3aa: CASSFDRVMKEQYF
CDR3nt: TGCGCCAGCAGCTTCGACAGGGTGATGAAAGAGCAGTACTTC
abundance: NA
j_gene: TRBJ2-7
v_gene: TRBV5-1
d_gene: TRBD1

CDR3aa: CASSPGRGYTF
CDR3nt: TGTGCCAGCAGCCCCGGTCGTGGCTACACCTTC
abundance: NA
j_gene: TRBJ1-2
v_gene: TRBV6-5
d_gene: NA

CDR3aa: CAISKGQGGLRLNTEAFF
CDR3nt: TGTGCCATCAGTAAAGGACAGGGGGGCCTTCGGTTGAACACTGAAGCTTTCTTT
abundance: NA
j_gene: TRBJ1-1
v_gene: TRBV10-3
d_gene: TRBD1

CDR3aa: CASSLGISGGSSYEQYF
CDR3nt: TGCGCCAGCAGCTTGGGGATTAGCGGGGGGAGCTCCTACGAGCAGTACTTC
abundance: NA
j_gene: TRBJ2-7
v_gene: TRBV5-1
d_gene: TRBD2

CDR3aa: CASSRPEAGGNVLSTGELFF
CDR3nt: TGTGCCAGCAGCCGCCCGGAAGCGGGGGGGAACGTTCTTAGCACCGGGGAGCTGTTTTTT
abundance: once
j_gene: TRBJ2-2
v_gene: TRBV7-3
d_gene: TRBD2

CDR3aa: CASSSTGGRKKLFF
CDR3nt: TGTGCCAGCAGTTCTACAGGGGGGCGGAAAAAACTGTTTTTT
abundance: NA
j_gene: TRBJ1-4
v_gene: TRBV28
d_gene: TRBD1

CDR3aa: CASSLVGFPGQESEQYF
CDR3nt: TGTGCCAGCAGCTTGGTGGGATTTCCGGGACAGGAAAGCGAGCAGTACTTC
abundance: few
j_gene: TRBJ2-7
v_gene: TRBV5-8
d_gene: TRBD1

CDR3aa: CASSFDRASAYTF
CDR3nt: TGTGCCAGCAGCTTTGACAGGGCTAGCGCCTACACCTTC
abundance: NA
j_gene: TRBJ1-2
v_gene: TRBV7-3
d_gene: TRBD1

CDR3aa: CAPSADPFPSGNTMYF
CDR3nt: TGTGCCCCCTCGGCGGATCCCTTCCCCTCTGGAAACACCATGTATTTT
abundance: few
j_gene: TRBJ1-3
v_gene: TRBV5-4
d_gene: NA

CDR3aa: CASSPYTGQGMYGANVLTF
CDR3nt: TGTGCCAGCAGCCCCTACACGGGACAGGGGATGTATGGGGCCAACGTCCTGACTTTC
abundance: NA
j_gene: TRBJ2-6
v_gene: TRBV3-1/TRBV3-2
d_gene: TRBD1

CDR3aa: CASSQTSRSEFF
CDR3nt: TGTGCCAGCAGCCAAACTAGCAGATCGGAGTTCTTC
abundance: NA
j_gene: TRBJ2-1
v_gene: TRBV7-9
d_gene: NA

CDR3aa: CASSPPGRNQPQHF
CDR3nt: TGTGCCAGCAGCCCGCCGGGTAGAAATCAGCCCCAGCATTTT
abundance: NA
j_gene: TRBJ1-5
v_gene: TRBV3-1/TRBV3-2
d_gene: NA

CDR3aa: CASSPPSTDTQYF
CDR3nt: TGTGCCAGCAGCCCTCCGAGCACAGATACGCAGTATTTT
abundance: NA
j_gene: TRBJ2-3
v_gene: TRBV3-1/TRBV3-2
d_gene: NA

CDR3aa: CASSVSSLTGELFF
CDR3nt: TGTGCCAGCAGCGTCTCTTCCCTCACCGGGGAGCTGTTTTTT
abundance: few
j_gene: TRBJ2-2
v_gene: TRBV9
d_gene: NA

CDR3aa: CASSVTLGGGTDTQYF
CDR3nt: TGTGCCAGCAGCGTAACTTTAGGGGGGGGGACAGATACGCAGTATTTT
abundance: NA
j_gene: TRBJ2-3
v_gene: TRBV28
d_gene: NA

CDR3aa: CASSFLRTSGDNEQFF
CDR3nt: TGTGCCAGCAGCTTCCTCCGGACTAGCGGGGACAATGAGCAGTTCTTC
abundance: once
j_gene: TRBJ2-1
v_gene: TRBV7-9
d_gene: TRBD2

CDR3aa: CATSRDWGQGNTGELFF
CDR3nt: TGTGCCACCAGCAGAGATTGGGGACAGGGGAACACCGGGGAGCTGTTTTTT
abundance: NA
j_gene: TRBJ2-2
v_gene: TRBV15
d_gene: TRBD1

CDR3aa: CASSLGQGVNTGELFF
CDR3nt: TGTGCCAGCAGCTTAGGACAGGGCGTGAACACCGGGGAGCTGTTTTTT
abundance: NA
j_gene: TRBJ2-2
v_gene: TRBV7-8
d_gene: TRBD1

CDR3aa: CASSLGTSNTGELFF
CDR3nt: TGCGCCAGCAGCCTCGGGACTAGCAACACCGGGGAGCTGTTTTTT
abundance: NA
j_gene: TRBJ2-2
v_gene: TRBV5-1
d_gene: TRBD2

CDR3aa: CATGQGSLQETQYF
CDR3nt: TGTGCCACCGGACAGGGCTCTCTCCAAGAGACCCAGTACTTC
abundance: NA
j_gene: TRBJ2-5
v_gene: TRBV24-1
d_gene: TRBD1

CDR3aa: CASSLAGTEAFF
CDR3nt: TGCGCCAGCAGCCTCGCAGGGACTGAAGCTTTCTTT
abundance: few
j_gene: TRBJ1-1
v_gene: TRBV4-1
d_gene: NA

CDR3aa: CAWKRDRVFGELFF
CDR3nt: TGTGCCTGGAAGCGGGACAGGGTCTTTGGGGAGCTGTTTTTT
abundance: NA
j_gene: TRBJ2-2
v_gene: TRBV30
d_gene: TRBD1

CDR3aa: CASSLWGPRGNTIYF
CDR3nt: TGTGCCAGCAGTTTATGGGGCCCACGCGGAAACACCATATATTTT
abundance: NA
j_gene: TRBJ1-3
v_gene: TRBV28
d_gene: NA

CDR3aa: CAISDLRQGRGYTF
CDR3nt: TGTGCCATCAGTGACCTTCGACAGGGGAGAGGCTACACCTTC
abundance: NA
j_gene: TRBJ1-2
v_gene: TRBV10-3
d_gene: TRBD1

CDR3aa: CASSLVLGGGGNTEAFF
CDR3nt: TGTGCCAGCAGCTTAGTGCTCGGGGGAGGGGGAAACACTGAAGCTTTCTTT
abundance: many
j_gene: TRBJ1-1
v_gene: TRBV7-2
d_gene: NA

CDR3aa: CASKQRGTDTQYF
CDR3nt: TGTGCCAGCAAACAGCGGGGAACAGATACGCAGTATTTT
abundance: NA
j_gene: TRBJ2-3
v_gene: TRBV6-5
d_gene: TRBD2

CDR3aa: CASSPSLAGDPNNEQFF
CDR3nt: TGTGCCAGTAGTCCAAGTTTAGCGGGGGACCCAAACAATGAGCAGTTCTTC
abundance: NA
j_gene: TRBJ2-1
v_gene: TRBV19
d_gene: TRBD2

CDR3aa: CASDMAGERTDTQYF
CDR3nt: TGTGCCAGCGATATGGCAGGGGAAAGAACAGATACGCAGTATTTT
abundance: NA
j_gene: TRBJ2-3
v_gene: TRBV6-6
d_gene: NA

CDR3aa: CASSLGGAADYGYTF
CDR3nt: TGCGCCAGCAGCTTAGGAGGGGCCGCGGACTATGGCTACACCTTC
abundance: NA
j_gene: TRBJ1-2
v_gene: TRBV5-1
d_gene: NA

CDR3aa: CASSQDSRENYGYTF
CDR3nt: TGTGCCAGCAGCCAAGATAGCCGGGAGAACTATGGCTACACCTTC
abundance: once
j_gene: TRBJ1-2
v_gene: TRBV4-2
d_gene: NA

CDR3aa: CASSFIGGTSGGSEQFF
CDR3nt: TGTGCCAGCAGCTTTATTGGTGGGACTAGCGGGGGGTCTGAGCAGTTCTTC
abundance: NA
j_gene: TRBJ2-1
v_gene: TRBV7-3
d_gene: TRBD2

CDR3aa: CASSSRAGGETQYF
CDR3nt: TGTGCCAGCAGTTCCCGAGCCGGGGGGGAGACCCAGTACTTC
abundance: NA
j_gene: TRBJ2-5
v_gene: TRBV6-5
d_gene: TRBD2

CDR3aa: CSAGDRGWNTEAFF
CDR3nt: TGCAGCGCCGGGGACAGGGGATGGAACACTGAAGCTTTCTTT
abundance: NA
j_gene: TRBJ1-1
v_gene: TRBV29-1
d_gene: TRBD1

CDR3aa: CASSNGGTSYNEQFF
CDR3nt: TGTGCCAGCTCTAACGGAGGGACCTCCTACAATGAGCAGTTCTTC
abundance: NA
j_gene: TRBJ2-1
v_gene: TRBV18
d_gene: NA

CDR3aa: CATSRDGRQGAHGYTF
CDR3nt: TGTGCCACCAGCAGAGATGGGAGACAGGGGGCCCATGGCTACACCTTC
abundance: NA
j_gene: TRBJ1-2
v_gene: TRBV15
d_gene: TRBD1

CDR3aa: CASKLALASTDTQYF
CDR3nt: TGCGCCAGCAAACTAGCGTTGGCGAGCACAGATACGCAGTATTTT
abundance: NA
j_gene: TRBJ2-3
v_gene: TRBV5-1
d_gene: TRBD2

CDR3aa: CASSQDSWGLGNNEQFF
CDR3nt: TGCGCCAGCAGCCAAGATTCGTGGGGCCTCGGCAACAATGAGCAGTTCTTC
abundance: NA
j_gene: TRBJ2-1
v_gene: TRBV4-3
d_gene: NA

CDR3aa: CASSLIQYEQYF
CDR3nt: TGTGCCAGCAGCTTGATCCAGTACGAGCAGTACTTC
abundance: NA
j_gene: TRBJ2-7
v_gene: TRBV7-9
d_gene: NA

CDR3aa: CASSPQESQVSGANVLTF
CDR3nt: TGTGCCAGCAGCCCCCAGGAATCCCAAGTTTCTGGGGCCAACGTCCTGACTTTC
abundance: NA
j_gene: TRBJ2-6
v_gene: TRBV7-3
d_gene: NA

CDR3aa: CASSPGTSGGADTGELFF
CDR3nt: TGTGCCAGCAGCCCTGGGACTAGCGGGGGGGCCGACACCGGGGAGCTGTTTTTT
abundance: NA
j_gene: TRBJ2-2
v_gene: TRBV7-2
d_gene: TRBD2

CDR3aa: CASSYKGLRNNQPQHF
CDR3nt: TGTGCCAGCAGTTACAAGGGACTTCGGAACAATCAGCCCCAGCATTTT
abundance: NA
j_gene: TRBJ1-5
v_gene: TRBV6-2/TRBV6-3
d_gene: NA